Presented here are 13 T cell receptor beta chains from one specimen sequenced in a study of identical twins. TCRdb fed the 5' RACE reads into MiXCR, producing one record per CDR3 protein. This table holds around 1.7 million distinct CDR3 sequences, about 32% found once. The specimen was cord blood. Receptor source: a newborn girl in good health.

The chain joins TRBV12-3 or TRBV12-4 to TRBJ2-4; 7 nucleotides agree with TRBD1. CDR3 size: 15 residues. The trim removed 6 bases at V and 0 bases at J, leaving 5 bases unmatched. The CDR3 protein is CASRGDSLAKNIQYF. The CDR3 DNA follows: TGTGCCAGCAGGGGGGACAGTCTAGCCAAAAACATTCAGTACTTC.

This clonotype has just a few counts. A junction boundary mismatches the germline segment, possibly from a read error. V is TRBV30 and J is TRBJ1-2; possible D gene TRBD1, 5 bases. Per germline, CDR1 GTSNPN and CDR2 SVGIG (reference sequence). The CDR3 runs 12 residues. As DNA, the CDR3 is TGCGGGGGGGGGTCAATTAACTATGGCTACACCTTC. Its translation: CGGGSINYGYTF.

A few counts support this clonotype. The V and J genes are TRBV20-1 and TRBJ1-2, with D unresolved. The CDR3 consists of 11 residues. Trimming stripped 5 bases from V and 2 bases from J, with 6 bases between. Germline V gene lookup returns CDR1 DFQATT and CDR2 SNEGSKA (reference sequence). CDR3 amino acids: CSAPRNYGYTF. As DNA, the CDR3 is TGCAGTGCTCCGAGGAACTATGGCTACACCTTC.

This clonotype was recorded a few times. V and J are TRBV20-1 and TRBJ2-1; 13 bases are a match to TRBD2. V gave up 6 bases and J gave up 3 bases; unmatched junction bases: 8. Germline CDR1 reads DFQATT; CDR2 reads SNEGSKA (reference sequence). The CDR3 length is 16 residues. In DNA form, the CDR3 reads TGCAGTGCCCGCCGGACTAGCGGGGGTAGCTACAATGAGCAGTTCTTC. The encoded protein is CSARRTSGGSYNEQFF.

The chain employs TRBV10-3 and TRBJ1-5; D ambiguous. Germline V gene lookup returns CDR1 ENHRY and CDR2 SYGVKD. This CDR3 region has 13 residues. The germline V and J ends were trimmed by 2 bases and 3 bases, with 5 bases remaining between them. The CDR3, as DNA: TGTGCCATCAGTGAGCGAGACAATCAGCCCCAGCATTTT. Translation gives CAISERDNQPQHF.

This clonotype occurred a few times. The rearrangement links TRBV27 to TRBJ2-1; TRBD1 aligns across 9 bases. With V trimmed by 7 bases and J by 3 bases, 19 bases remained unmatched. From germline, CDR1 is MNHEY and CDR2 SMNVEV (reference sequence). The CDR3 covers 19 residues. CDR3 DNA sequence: TGTGCCAGCACCCCGGACAGGGGTTTGGCAATGTCGAACTACAATGAGCAGTTCTTC. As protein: CASTPDRGLAMSNYNEQFF.

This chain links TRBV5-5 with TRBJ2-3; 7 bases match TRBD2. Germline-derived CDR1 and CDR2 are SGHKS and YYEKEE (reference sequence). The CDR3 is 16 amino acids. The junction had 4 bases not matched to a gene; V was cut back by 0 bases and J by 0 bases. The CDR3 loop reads CASSLVVLASTDTQYF. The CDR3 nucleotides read TGTGCCAGCAGCTTGGTTGTACTAGCGAGCACAGATACGCAGTATTTT.

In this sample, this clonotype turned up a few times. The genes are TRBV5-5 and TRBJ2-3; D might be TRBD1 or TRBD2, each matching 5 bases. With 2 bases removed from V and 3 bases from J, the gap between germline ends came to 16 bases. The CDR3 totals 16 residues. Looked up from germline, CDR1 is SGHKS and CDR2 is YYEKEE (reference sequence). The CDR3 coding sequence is TGTGCCAGCAGCTTTTTCTTGGGGGAAGCTACAGATACGCAGTATTTT. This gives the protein CASSFFLGEATDTQYF.

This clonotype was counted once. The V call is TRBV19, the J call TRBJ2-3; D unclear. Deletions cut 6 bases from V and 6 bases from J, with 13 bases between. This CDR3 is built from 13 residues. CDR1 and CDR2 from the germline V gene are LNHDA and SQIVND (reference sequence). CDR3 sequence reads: CASRHDPTDTQYF. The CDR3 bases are TGTGCCAGTAGACACGACCCAACCGATACGCAGTATTTT.

CDR3 coding DNA: TGTGCCAGCATTACATGGAGCGGGAGCGACAATGAGCAGTACTTC. Residues: CASITWSGSDNEQYF. V usage is TRBV6-1 and J usage is TRBJ2-5, with 8 bases that match TRBD2. V was pared by 7 bases and J by 11 bases, with 18 bases of the junction left unmatched. This CDR3 comprises 15 residues. Germline lookup yields CDR1 MNHNS and CDR2 SASEGT.

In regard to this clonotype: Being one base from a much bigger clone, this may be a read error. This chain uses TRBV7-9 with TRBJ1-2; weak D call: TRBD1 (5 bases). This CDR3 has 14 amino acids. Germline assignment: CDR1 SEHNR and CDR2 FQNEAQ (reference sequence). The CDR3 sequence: CASSLYGTNYDYTF. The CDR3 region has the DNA TGTGCCAGCAGCTTATATGGGACTAACTATGACTACACCTTC.

The CDR3 region has the DNA TGTGCCAGCAGCCCGGTGCCGGTCTCCTACGAGCAGTACTTC. Amino acids: CASSPVPVSYEQYF. The genes are TRBV7-9 and TRBJ2-7, with no clear D. The CDR3 is 14 amino acids. Deletions cut 5 bases from V and 0 bases from J, with 11 bases between. Germline loops: CDR1 SEHNR, CDR2 FQNEAQ (reference sequence).

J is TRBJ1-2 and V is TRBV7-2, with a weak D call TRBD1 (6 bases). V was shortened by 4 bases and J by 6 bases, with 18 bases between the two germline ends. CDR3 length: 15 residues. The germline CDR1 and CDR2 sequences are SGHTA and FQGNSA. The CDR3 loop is CASSSHRDSGDGYTF. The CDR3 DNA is TGTGCCAGCAGCTCCCACAGGGATAGTGGGGATGGCTACACCTTC.